This T cell receptor (beta chain) was sequenced during a study of early T cells in non-severe SARS-CoV-2 infection. TCRdb re-called the 5' RACE reads through MiXCR, storing one row per CDR3 protein. This sample carries 17,000 or so distinct CDR3 sequences, around 5.6% of them seen once, and the ten largest clones take around 7%. This clonotype is categorized as medium-sized (0.01 to 0.1%). Germline V gives CDR1 DFQATT, CDR2 SNEGSKA (reference sequence). V lost 2 bases and J lost 0, with 13 bases in between. The CDR3 is 15 residues long. The starting material was whole blood, obtained at baseline. The V gene is TRBV20-1, the J gene TRBJ1-1, with unresolved D. The sequence derives from an adult who was a healthcare worker with PCR-confirmed SARS-CoV-2 infection or an uninfected control (not recorded which). The CDR3 nucleotides read TGCAGTGCTAGACTTGGACGGTTTATGAACACTGAAGCTTTCTTT. It is translated as CSARLGRFMNTEAFF.